These T cell receptor beta chains were read from a single sample in a study of T cells after yellow fever vaccination. A single record per CDR3 protein comes from TCRdb applying MiXCR to the 5' RACE reads. This sample has about 240,000 distinct CDR3 sequences, with less than 9% found just once. Sequences were derived from CD4+ T cells sorted from PBMCs, sampled 15 days after the yellow fever booster vaccination. These receptors were taken from a young man who received the YFV17D yellow fever vaccine. Both conserved end residues are part of each CDR3. The order of the fields is D gene, clone size, J gene, V gene, CDR3 protein, CDR3 DNA. A D gene is named only where the DNA matches it firmly. Not every row has a clone size; where given, it reads once, few, many or a size class.

>-|few|TRBJ2-7|TRBV20-1
CSGKGNPPEQYF
TGCAGTGGGAAAGGTAATCCCCCCGAGCAGTACTTC
>-|many|TRBJ2-7|TRBV28
CASSFRTVGVGEQYF
TGTGCCAGCAGTTTCCGGACTGTCGGTGTCGGCGAGCAGTACTTC
>TRBD2|-|TRBJ2-2|TRBV7-9
CASSLGASGNTGELVF
TGTGCCAGCAGCTTAGGAGCTAGCGGGAACACCGGGGAGCTGGTTTTT
>-|few|TRBJ2-1|TRBV10-3
CAISGTDNEQFF
TGTGCCATCAGTGGCACCGACAATGAGCAGTTCTTC
>-|few|TRBJ2-1|TRBV7-9
CATAQYNEQFF
TGTGCCACTGCCCAGTACAATGAGCAGTTCTTC
>-|-|TRBJ2-1|TRBV27
CASSSQGRWVGDEQFF
TGTGCCAGCAGTTCTCAGGGTCGGTGGGTTGGAGATGAGCAGTTCTTC
>-|many|TRBJ2-3|TRBV12-3/TRBV12-4
CASSLITADTQYF
TGTGCCAGCAGTTTAATCACAGCCGATACGCAGTATTTT
>-|-|TRBJ2-5|TRBV20-1
CSGLDRTRSQETQYF
TGCAGTGGCCTGGACAGGACTAGGAGCCAAGAGACCCAGTACTTC
>-|few|TRBJ1-4|TRBV20-1
CSASAGGWDEKLFF
TGCAGTGCTAGTGCGGGGGGTTGGGATGAAAAACTGTTTTTT
>TRBD1|few|TRBJ2-5|TRBV7-2
CASRWTGEETQYF
TGTGCCAGCAGGTGGACAGGGGAAGAGACCCAGTACTTC
>TRBD2|few|TRBJ2-3|TRBV5-1
CASSLLSSGRASTDTQYF
TGCGCCAGCAGCTTGTTGTCTAGCGGGAGGGCTAGCACAGATACGCAGTATTTT
>TRBD1|-|TRBJ1-2|TRBV5-1
CASSLPSGTENYGYTF
TGCGCCAGCAGCCTACCTTCCGGGACAGAAAACTATGGCTACACCTTC
>-|-|TRBJ2-5|TRBV12-3/TRBV12-4
CASSFSDGMETQYF
TGTGCCAGCAGTTTCTCCGACGGGATGGAGACCCAGTACTTC
>-|many|TRBJ2-3|TRBV4-3
CASSPQDRYTDTQYF
TGCGCCAGCAGCCCTCAGGACAGATACACAGATACGCAGTATTTT
>-|many|TRBJ2-5|TRBV6-2/TRBV6-3
CASSRNSRETQYF
TGTGCCAGCAGTAGAAATAGTCGAGAGACCCAGTACTTC
>-|many|TRBJ2-7|TRBV18
CASSPPGVADYEQYF
TGTGCCAGCTCACCCCCAGGAGTAGCGGACTACGAGCAGTACTTC
>-|many|TRBJ2-1|TRBV27
CASKPSVASYNEQFF
TGTGCCAGCAAGCCTAGTGTGGCGTCCTACAATGAGCAGTTCTTC
>-|many|TRBJ1-2|TRBV12-3/TRBV12-4
CASSFRGSGYTF
TGTGCCAGCAGTTTTAGGGGAAGTGGCTACACCTTC
>TRBD1|few|TRBJ2-7|TRBV7-9
CASSLWTGGIHEQYF
TGTGCCAGCAGCCTCTGGACAGGGGGCATCCACGAGCAGTACTTC
>-|many|TRBJ1-1|TRBV7-9
CASSLILGQSEAFF
TGTGCCAGCAGCTTAATATTGGGTCAGAGTGAAGCTTTCTTT
>TRBD1|-|TRBJ2-3|TRBV7-9
CASSLRGQGGNTQYF
TGTGCCAGCAGCTTGAGAGGACAGGGGGGCAATACGCAGTATTTT
>TRBD2|few|TRBJ2-2|TRBV10-1
CASSESKGLAGGPASGELFF
TGCGCCAGCAGTGAGTCGAAGGGACTAGCGGGAGGGCCGGCGAGCGGGGAGCTGTTTTTT
>TRBD1|few|TRBJ1-1|TRBV12-3/TRBV12-4
CASSRDRGFPAFF
TGTGCCAGCAGTAGAGACAGGGGGTTTCCAGCTTTCTTT
>TRBD1|many|TRBJ2-2|TRBV5-1
CASTGTGGASNTGELFF
TGCGCCAGCACCGGGACAGGGGGCGCTTCGAACACCGGGGAGCTGTTTTTT
>-|few|TRBJ2-7|TRBV20-1
CSAWDGGPEQYF
TGCAGTGCTTGGGACGGGGGGCCCGAGCAGTACTTC
>-|many|TRBJ2-7|TRBV24-1
CATSDSRTTYEQYF
TGTGCCACCAGTGATTCACGAACGACCTACGAGCAGTACTTC
>TRBD2|few|TRBJ2-1|TRBV5-4
CASRPDPGTSGSNEQFF
TGTGCCAGCAGACCCGATCCCGGGACTAGCGGGAGCAATGAGCAGTTCTTC
>-|-|TRBJ1-4|TRBV3-1
CASSQDRKDTREKLFF
TGTGCCAGCAGCCAAGATCGCAAGGACACTCGTGAAAAACTGTTTTTT
>-|-|TRBJ2-2|TRBV12-3/TRBV12-4
CASSSTSGFLTGELFF
TGTGCCAGCAGCTCCACCAGCGGGTTCCTCACCGGGGAGCTGTTTTTT
>TRBD2|few|TRBJ2-2|TRBV12-3/TRBV12-4
CASSPRGSGSTGELFF
TGTGCCAGCAGTCCACGGGGGAGCGGGAGTACCGGGGAGCTGTTTTTT
>TRBD2|few|TRBJ2-3|TRBV7-2
CASSSLAARTDTQYF
TGTGCCAGCAGCTCACTAGCGGCCCGCACAGATACGCAGTATTTT
>-|few|TRBJ2-7|TRBV7-8
CASRSAASYEQYF
TGTGCCAGCAGATCAGCGGCCTCCTACGAGCAGTACTTC
>-|-|TRBJ2-2|TRBV18
CASSHGQMNTGELFF
TGTGCCAGCTCACACGGACAAATGAACACCGGGGAGCTGTTTTTT
>TRBD1|-|TRBJ2-6|TRBV4-3
CASSQDRVGRGRLGANVLTF
TGCGCCAGCAGCCAAGATAGGGTCGGCAGGGGGCGGTTAGGGGCCAACGTCCTGACTTTC
>TRBD2|many|TRBJ2-1|TRBV4-3
CASSRGLAARDSGNLQFF
TGCGCCAGCAGCCGAGGACTAGCGGCAAGAGACTCCGGTAATTTGCAGTTCTTC
>-|few|TRBJ1-6|TRBV7-2
CASSSPGHLNSPLHF
TGTGCCAGCAGCTCGCCGGGACACCTTAATTCACCCCTCCACTTT
>TRBD2|-|TRBJ2-3|TRBV12-3/TRBV12-4
CASSFSQRGTYTQYF
TGTGCCAGCAGTTTCTCTCAGCGGGGCACATATACGCAGTATTTT
>TRBD1|many|TRBJ2-7|TRBV27
CASYKGQGSYEQYF
TGTGCCAGCTACAAGGGACAGGGCTCCTACGAGCAGTACTTC
>-|few|TRBJ2-3|TRBV19
CASSTDSFTDTQYF
TGTGCCAGTAGTACTGACAGCTTCACAGATACGCAGTATTTT
>TRBD1|few|TRBJ1-4|TRBV4-3
CASSQGGGTALRDEKLFF
TGCGCCAGCAGCCAAGGGGGAGGGACAGCCCTGAGGGATGAAAAACTGTTTTTT
>-|-|TRBJ2-7|TRBV20-1
CSANHGQIYEQYF
TGCAGTGCCAACCACGGACAGATTTACGAGCAGTACTTC
>-|few|TRBJ2-6|TRBV28
CASSFSRVSGANVLTF
TGTGCCAGCAGTTTTTCAAGGGTCTCTGGGGCCAACGTCCTGACTTTC
>-|few|TRBJ2-1|TRBV5-6
CASSIPLASEYYNEQFF
TGTGCCAGCAGCATCCCCCTAGCGTCAGAGTACTACAATGAGCAGTTCTTC
>TRBD2|-|TRBJ2-1|TRBV20-1
CSARLADLRDEQFF
TGCAGTGCTCGACTAGCGGACTTACGGGATGAGCAGTTCTTC
>-|-|TRBJ2-7|TRBV7-2
CASSLGSVGYEQYF
TGTGCCAGCAGCTTAGGTTCAGTAGGCTACGAGCAGTACTTC
>-|-|TRBJ1-4|TRBV20-1
CSASPGNEKLFF
TGCAGTGCTAGCCCCGGGAATGAAAAACTGTTTTTT
>-|-|TRBJ2-6|TRBV13
CASSLFDSGANVLTF
TGTGCCAGCAGCTTATTCGACTCTGGGGCCAACGTCCTGACTTTC
>TRBD1|few|TRBJ2-1|TRBV20-1
CSASGTGDEQFF
TGCAGTGCTAGTGGGACAGGGGATGAGCAGTTCTTC
>TRBD1|many|TRBJ2-4|TRBV3-1
CASSPFPGQGGKNIQYF
TGTGCCAGCAGCCCGTTCCCGGGACAGGGGGGCAAAAACATTCAGTACTTC
>-|-|TRBJ1-5|TRBV4-3
CASSQDLGPRPQHF
TGCGCCAGCAGCCAAGATTTAGGGCCTCGGCCCCAGCATTTT
>-|-|TRBJ2-7|TRBV9
CASSVAGSYEQYF
TGTGCCAGCAGCGTAGCCGGCAGCTACGAGCAGTACTTC